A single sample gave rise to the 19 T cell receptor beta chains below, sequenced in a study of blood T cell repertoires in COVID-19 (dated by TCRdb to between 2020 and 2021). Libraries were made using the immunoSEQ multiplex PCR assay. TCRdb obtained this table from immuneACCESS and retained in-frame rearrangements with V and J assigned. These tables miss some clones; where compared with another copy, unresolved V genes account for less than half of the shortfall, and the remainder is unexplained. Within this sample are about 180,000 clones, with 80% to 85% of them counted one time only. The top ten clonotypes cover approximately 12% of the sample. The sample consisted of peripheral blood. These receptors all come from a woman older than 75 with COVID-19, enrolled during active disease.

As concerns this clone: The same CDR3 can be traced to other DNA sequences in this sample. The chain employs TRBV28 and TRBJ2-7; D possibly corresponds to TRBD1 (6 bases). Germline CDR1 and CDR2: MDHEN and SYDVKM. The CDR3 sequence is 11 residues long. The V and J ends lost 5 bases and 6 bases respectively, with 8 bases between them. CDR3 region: CASSLRGEQYF. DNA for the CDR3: TGTGCCAGCAGTCTCAGGGGCGAGCAGTACTTC.

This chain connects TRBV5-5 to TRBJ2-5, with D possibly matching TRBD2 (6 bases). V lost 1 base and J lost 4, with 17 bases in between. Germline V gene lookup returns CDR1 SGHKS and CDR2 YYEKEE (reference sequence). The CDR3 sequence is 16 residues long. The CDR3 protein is CASSLTGVVVGETQYF. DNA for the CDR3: TGTGCCAGCAGCTTGACGGGAGTGGTTGTGGGAGAGACCCAGTACTTC.

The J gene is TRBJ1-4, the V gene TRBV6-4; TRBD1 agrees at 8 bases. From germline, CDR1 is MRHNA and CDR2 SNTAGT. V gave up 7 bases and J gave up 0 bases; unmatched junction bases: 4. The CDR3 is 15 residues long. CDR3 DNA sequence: TGTGCCAGCAAGCGGACAGGGACAACTAATGAAAAACTGTTTTTT. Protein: CASKRTGTTNEKLFF.

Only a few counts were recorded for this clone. The CDR3 region is CASSSSLAGAYNEQFF. The CDR3 DNA reads as TGTGCCAGCAGTTCCTCACTAGCGGGAGCCTACAATGAGCAGTTCTTC. The V gene is TRBV6-6, the J gene TRBJ2-1; 11 nucleotides line up with TRBD2. CDR1 and CDR2 (germline): MNHNY, SVGAGI (reference sequence). The CDR3 contains 16 residues. Trimming at V came to 4 bases and at J to 2 bases, leaving 4 bases not matched to a gene.

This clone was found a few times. CDR3 residues: CASSLAGTSYEQYF. In DNA form, the CDR3 reads TGTGCCAGCAGTTTGGCAGGGACATCCTACGAGCAGTACTTC. V and J are TRBV28 and TRBJ2-7; TRBD1 is a possible D gene (6 bases). The CDR3 spans 14 residues. Germline V gene sequence: CDR1 MDHEN, CDR2 SYDVKM. The V end lost 3 bases, the J end lost 1 base, and 10 bases lay between the germline ends.

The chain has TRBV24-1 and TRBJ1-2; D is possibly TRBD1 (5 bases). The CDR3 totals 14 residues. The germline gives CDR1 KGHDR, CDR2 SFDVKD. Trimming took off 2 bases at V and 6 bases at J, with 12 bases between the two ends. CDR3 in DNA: TGTGCCACCAGTGATTCGCAGGGAGGGGATGGCTACACCTTC. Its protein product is CATSDSQGGDGYTF.

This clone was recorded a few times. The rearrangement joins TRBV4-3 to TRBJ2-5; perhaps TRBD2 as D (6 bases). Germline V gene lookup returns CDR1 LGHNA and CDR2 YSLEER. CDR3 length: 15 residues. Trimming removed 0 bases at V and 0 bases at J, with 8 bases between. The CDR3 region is CASSQDRGYQETQYF. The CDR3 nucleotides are TGCGCCAGCAGCCAAGATCGGGGGTACCAAGAGACCCAGTACTTC.

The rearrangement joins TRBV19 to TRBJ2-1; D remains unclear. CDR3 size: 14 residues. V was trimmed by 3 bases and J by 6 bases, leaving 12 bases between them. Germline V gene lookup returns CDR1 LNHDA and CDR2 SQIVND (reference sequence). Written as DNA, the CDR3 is TGTGCCAGTAGTATTCCCAGTAACATCAATGAGCAGTTCTTC. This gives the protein CASSIPSNINEQFF.

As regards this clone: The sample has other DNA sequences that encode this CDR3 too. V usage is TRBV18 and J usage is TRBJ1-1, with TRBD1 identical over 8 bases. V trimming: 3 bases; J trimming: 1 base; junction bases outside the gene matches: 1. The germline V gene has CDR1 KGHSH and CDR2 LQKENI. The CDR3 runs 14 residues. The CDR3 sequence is CASSPGQGNTEAFF. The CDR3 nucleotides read TGTGCCAGCTCACCCGGACAGGGGAACACTGAAGCTTTCTTT.

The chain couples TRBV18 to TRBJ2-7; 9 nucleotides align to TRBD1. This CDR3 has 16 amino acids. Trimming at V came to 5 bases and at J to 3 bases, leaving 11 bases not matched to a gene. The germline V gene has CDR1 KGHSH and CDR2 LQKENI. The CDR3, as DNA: TGTGCCAGCTCAGTGATCCCCGGGACAGGGCTCTACGAGCAGTACTTC. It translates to CASSVIPGTGLYEQYF.

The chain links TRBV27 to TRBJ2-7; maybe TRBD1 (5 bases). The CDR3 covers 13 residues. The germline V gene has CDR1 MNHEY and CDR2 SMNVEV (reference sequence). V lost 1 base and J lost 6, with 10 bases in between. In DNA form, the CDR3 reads TGTGCCAGCAGTTTATACCTAGGGGTCGAGCAGTACTTC. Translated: CASSLYLGVEQYF.

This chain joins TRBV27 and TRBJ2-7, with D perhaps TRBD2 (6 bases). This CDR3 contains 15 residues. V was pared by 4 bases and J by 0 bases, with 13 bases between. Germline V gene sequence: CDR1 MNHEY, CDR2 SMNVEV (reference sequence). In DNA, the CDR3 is TGTGCCAGCAGTTGGGGTGCGGGGAGCTCCTACGAGCAGTACTTC. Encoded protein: CASSWGAGSSYEQYF.

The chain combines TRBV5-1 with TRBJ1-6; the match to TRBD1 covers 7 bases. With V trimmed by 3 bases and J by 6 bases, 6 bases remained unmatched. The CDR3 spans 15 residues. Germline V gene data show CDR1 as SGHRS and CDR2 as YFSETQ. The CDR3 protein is CASSSTGLGNSPLHF. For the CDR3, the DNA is TGCGCCAGCAGCTCGACAGGGTTGGGTAATTCACCCCTCCACTTT.

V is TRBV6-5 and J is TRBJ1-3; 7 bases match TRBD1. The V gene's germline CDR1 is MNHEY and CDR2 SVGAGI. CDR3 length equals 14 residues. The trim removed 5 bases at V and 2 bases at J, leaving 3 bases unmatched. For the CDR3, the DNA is TGTGCCAGCAGTCCACAGGGGCCTGGAAACACCATATATTTT. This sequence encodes CASSPQGPGNTIYF.

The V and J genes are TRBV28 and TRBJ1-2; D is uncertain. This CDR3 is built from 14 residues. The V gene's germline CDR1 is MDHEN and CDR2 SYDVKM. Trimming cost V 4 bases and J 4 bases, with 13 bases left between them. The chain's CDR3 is CASSSWGGFYGYTF. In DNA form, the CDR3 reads TGTGCCAGCAGTTCCTGGGGAGGATTCTATGGCTACACCTTC.

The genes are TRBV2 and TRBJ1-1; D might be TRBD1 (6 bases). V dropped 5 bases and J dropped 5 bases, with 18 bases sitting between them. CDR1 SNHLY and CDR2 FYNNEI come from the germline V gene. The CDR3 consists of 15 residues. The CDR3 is CASSRAAGAQTEAFF. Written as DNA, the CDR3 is TGTGCCAGCAGTCGGGCGGCGGGGGCGCAGACTGAAGCTTTCTTT.

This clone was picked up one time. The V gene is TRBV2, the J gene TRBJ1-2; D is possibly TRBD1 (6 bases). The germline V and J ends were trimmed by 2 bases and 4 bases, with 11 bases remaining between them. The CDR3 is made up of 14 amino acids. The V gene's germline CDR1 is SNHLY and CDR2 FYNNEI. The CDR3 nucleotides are TGTGCCAGCAGTGAATACAGGGTCTCCTATGGCTACACCTTC. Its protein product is CASSEYRVSYGYTF.

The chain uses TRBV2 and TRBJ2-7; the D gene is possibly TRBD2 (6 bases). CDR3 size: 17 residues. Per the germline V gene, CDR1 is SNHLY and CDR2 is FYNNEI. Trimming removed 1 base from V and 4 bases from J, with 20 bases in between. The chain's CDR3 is CASSEGAGIFPSYEQYF. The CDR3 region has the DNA TGTGCCAGCAGTGAAGGAGCGGGTATTTTCCCTTCTTACGAGCAGTACTTC.

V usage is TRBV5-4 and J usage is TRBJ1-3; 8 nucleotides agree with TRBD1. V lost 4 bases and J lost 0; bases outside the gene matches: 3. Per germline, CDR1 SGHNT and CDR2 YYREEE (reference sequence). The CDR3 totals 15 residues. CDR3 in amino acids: CASSRTGNSGNTIYF. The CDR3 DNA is TGTGCCAGCAGCAGGACAGGGAACTCTGGAAACACCATATATTTT. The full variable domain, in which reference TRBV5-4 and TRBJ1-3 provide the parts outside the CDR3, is ETGVTQSPTHLIKTRGQQVTLRCSSQSGHNTVSWYQQALGQGPQFIFQYYREEENGRGNFPPRFSGLQFPNYSSELNVNALELDDSALYLCASSRTGNSGNTIYFGEGSWLTVV.